The 20 T cell receptor beta chains presented below share a single source sample, sequenced in a study of tumor-infiltrating lymphocytes in primary liver carcinoma. A constant-region primer served to make TCR beta cDNA from about 500 ng total RNA. What produced the TCR beta libraries was three nested multiplex PCR rounds using slightly modified ARM-PCR. TRBV1-TRBV30 forward primers paired with a C-beta reverse primer were used in the first two PCR rounds, which ran approximately 11 cycles each. Each CDR3 protein gets one entry after TCRdb re-called the multiplex PCR reads with MiXCR. This table has fewer than 400,000 distinct CDR3 sequences, approximately 60% appearing once. Out of unsorted whole blood came the blood RNA, and germline DNA was extracted as well. Specimen: peripheral blood. The source of these receptors is a man aged 40-55 years with primary liver carcinoma and hepatitis B virus infection.

The chain carries TRBV7-8 and TRBJ1-2, with 7 positions matching TRBD1. This CDR3 is built from 16 residues. Germline CDR1 is SGHVS and CDR2 is FQNEAQ. The V and J ends lost 0 bases and 8 bases, in that order; junction bases with no gene match: 12. CDR3 DNA sequence: TGTGCCAGCAGCTTAGCGGGGAGGGGGCTACTCGGAGGCTACACCTTC. Protein sequence: CASSLAGRGLLGGYTF.

This clonotype has just a few counts. The chain carries TRBV10-3 and TRBJ2-1; D might be TRBD1 or TRBD2, each matching 6 bases. CDR1 is ENHRY and CDR2 is SYGVKD in the germline V gene. This CDR3 comprises 16 residues. V lost 3 bases and J 0 bases, leaving 12 bases between the germline ends. The DNA of the CDR3 is TGTGCCATCAGTGATCTGGAGGGGGGCTCCTACAATGAGCAGTTCTTC. Translated: CAISDLEGGSYNEQFF.

This clonotype was recorded many times. V is TRBV14 and J is TRBJ2-7, with 8 bases lining up with TRBD2. V lost 2 bases and J lost 9; bases outside the gene matches: 0. Germline V lookup: CDR1 SGHDN, CDR2 FVKESK. The length of the CDR3 is 11 residues. Written as DNA, the CDR3 is TGTGCCAGCAGCCAACGGGGGGGGCAGTACTTC. Translating gives CASSQRGGQYF. The whole variable domain, filled in from reference TRBV14 and TRBJ2-7, reads EAGVTQFPSHSVIEKGQTVTLRCDPISGHDNLYWYRRVMGKEIKFLLHFVKESKQDESGMPNNRFLAERTGGTYSTLKVQPAELEDSGVYFCASSQRGGQYFGPGTRLTVT.

The table lists this clonotype with a count of one. V is TRBV4-3 and J is TRBJ2-3; D uncertain. Germline V gene lookup returns CDR1 LGHNA and CDR2 YSLEER. The CDR3 totals 14 residues. V dropped 7 bases and J dropped 6 bases, with 17 bases sitting between them. CDR3 sequence reads: CASNHVEDRDTQYF. As DNA, the CDR3 is TGCGCCAGCAACCATGTTGAGGACCGGGATACGCAGTATTTT.

This clonotype showed up just a few times. The CDR3 DNA reads TGTGCCATCAGTGATGGAGGTTCTGGAGGTACGCAGTATTTT. It encodes CAISDGGSGGTQYF. This chain connects TRBV10-3 to TRBJ2-3, with D perhaps TRBD2 (5 bases). CDR3 size: 14 residues. Trimming left V 3 bases short and J 8 bases short, with 15 bases between. Germline values: CDR1 ENHRY, CDR2 SYGVKD.

The J gene is TRBJ1-1, the V gene TRBV5-1; 7 bases match TRBD1. The CDR3 is 12 amino acids. Unmatched junction bases numbered 3, after V lost 2 bases and J lost 8 bases. CDR1 and CDR2 from the germline V gene are SGHRS and YFSETQ. The CDR3 nucleotides are TGCGCCAGCAGCTTAGACAGGGTCGAAGCTTTCTTT. Translated, it gives CASSLDRVEAFF. The whole variable domain, filled in from reference TRBV5-1 and TRBJ1-1, reads KAGVTQTPRYLIKTRGQQVTLSCSPISGHRSVSWYQQTPGQGLQFLFEYFSETQRNKGNFPGRFSGRQFSNSRSEMNVSTLELGDSALYLCASSLDRVEAFFGQGTRLTVV.

The table lists this clonotype with many counts. V is TRBV4-2 and J is TRBJ2-5, with 12 bases matching TRBD1. J gave up 5 bases and V 1 base, and 8 bases lay outside the gene matches. CDR3 size: 17 residues. From germline, CDR1 is LGHNA and CDR2 YNFKEQ. The CDR3 reads CASSQAGGTGGMETQYF. The CDR3 DNA reads as TGTGCCAGCAGCCAAGCTGGCGGGACAGGGGGCATGGAGACCCAGTACTTC.

J is TRBJ1-2 and V is TRBV28; D is uncertain. This CDR3 is built from 15 residues. In germline, CDR1 is MDHEN, CDR2 SYDVKM. V gave up 6 bases and J gave up 0 bases, with 14 bases separating them. In DNA form, the CDR3 reads TGTGCCAGCAGGCGAACCGGGCCCGCTAACTATGGCTACACCTTC. Amino acid sequence: CASRRTGPANYGYTF.

For this clonotype: This could be a read error, since a much larger clone is one nucleotide away. The gene calls are TRBV10-3 and TRBJ1-3, with 7 nucleotides matching TRBD1. The germline CDR1 and CDR2 sequences are ENHRY and SYGVKD. The CDR3 loop spans 17 amino acids. In nucleotides, the CDR3 is TGTACCATCAGTGAGGCCCCAGGGGACAGCTCTGGAAACACCATATATTTT. It specifies CTISEAPGDSSGNTIYF.

The chain is built from TRBV5-1 and TRBJ1-2; 9 nucleotides align to TRBD1. This CDR3 has 16 amino acids. Unmatched junction bases numbered 11, after V lost 4 bases and J lost 4 bases. Looked up from germline, CDR1 is SGHRS and CDR2 is YFSETQ. CDR3 DNA sequence: TGCGCCAGCAGCCAAATCAGGACAGGGGCCATCTATGGCTACACCTTC. It is translated as CASSQIRTGAIYGYTF.

The gene calls are TRBV28 and TRBJ1-5, with D unresolved. V was pared by 6 bases and J by 0 bases, with 12 bases between. The CDR3 consists of 15 residues. Germline V gene lookup returns CDR1 MDHEN and CDR2 SYDVKM. CDR3 loop: CASSPAEYSNQPQHF. In nucleotides, the CDR3 is TGTGCCAGCAGCCCCGCCGAATATAGCAATCAGCCCCAGCATTTT.

Points on this clonotype: Lacking the conserved final phenylalanine or tryptophan, this CDR3 likely reflects a read error. V gene TRBV5-5 combines with J gene TRBJ1-2; D call uncertain. Trimming cost V 6 bases and J 7 bases, with 16 bases left between them. Germline assignment: CDR1 SGHKS and CDR2 YYEKEE (reference sequence). The CDR3 covers 13 residues. The CDR3: CASTEDPFRGYTL. The DNA for the CDR3 is TGTGCCAGCACCGAGGACCCCTTTCGTGGCTACACCCTC.

This clonotype appeared many times. Being one base from a much bigger clone, this may be a read error. The genes are TRBV11-1 and TRBJ2-7, with 9 bases aligning to TRBD1. This CDR3 contains 15 residues. With V trimmed by 2 bases and J by 2 bases, 4 bases remained unmatched. CDR1 is SGHAT and CDR2 is FQDESV in the germline V gene (reference sequence). The DNA of the CDR3 is TGTGCCAGCAGCTTAAACCGGGACAGGGCCTACGAGCAGTACTTC. It translates to CASSLNRDRAYEQYF.

The CDR3 DNA reads TGCGCCAGCAGCTTGGAAGGGCCGCCGAACACCGGGGAGCTGTTTTTT. As protein: CASSLEGPPNTGELFF. V is TRBV5-1 and J is TRBJ2-2; no clear D gene. The V end lost 0 bases, the J end lost 0 bases, and 9 bases lay between the germline ends. The CDR3 length is 16 residues. From germline, CDR1 is SGHRS and CDR2 YFSETQ.

Turning to this clonotype: One junction end does not reproduce the germline sequence, and a read error may be involved. V usage is TRBV6-6 and J usage is TRBJ2-4; TRBD2 aligns across 11 bases. This CDR3 has 22 residues. Germline lookup yields CDR1 MNHNY and CDR2 SVGAGI (reference sequence). The CDR3 loop is CASNYSSPGLAASGAAKNIQYF. The CDR3 DNA follows: TGTGCCAGCAATTACTCGAGTCCGGGACTAGCGGCATCGGGGGCGGCCAAAAACATTCAGTACTTC.

With respect to this clonotype: A much larger clone lies a single base off, so this may be a read error. The CDR3 nucleotides are TGTGTCAGCAGTTACGATCCCGCAACCGGGACACTAAACACTGAAGCTTTCTTT. Protein: CVSSYDPATGTLNTEAFF. The genes are TRBV6-6 and TRBJ1-1, with a possible D match to TRBD1 (6 bases). The CDR3 totals 18 residues. Germline V gene data show CDR1 as MNHNY and CDR2 as SVGAGI (reference sequence).

This chain links TRBV20-1 with TRBJ2-6; tentatively, D is TRBD1 or TRBD2 (5 bases each). Germline values: CDR1 DFQATT, CDR2 SNEGSKA (reference sequence). V was trimmed by 5 bases and J by 0 bases, leaving 8 bases between them. There are 14 residues in the CDR3. CDR3 protein: CSAHGGSGANVLTF. Here the CDR3 DNA reads TGCAGTGCTCATGGGGGCTCTGGGGCCAACGTCCTGACTTTC.

This clonotype is a singleton in its sample. The junction shows a germline mismatch at one end, possibly a read error. The V gene is TRBV4-3, the J gene TRBJ2-1; TRBD2 matches 8 bases. Germline CDR1 is LGHNA and CDR2 is YSLEER. The CDR3 length is 17 residues. CDR3 DNA sequence: TGCGCCAGCAACCAAGACCTAGCGGGTGGTCCCTTTAATGAGCAGTTCTTC. Its protein product is CASNQDLAGGPFNEQFF.

Ten or more counts support this clonotype. V is TRBV6-6 and J is TRBJ2-4, with D possibly called TRBD1 or TRBD2 (5 bases each). There are 13 residues in the CDR3. With 7 bases removed from V and 4 bases from J, the gap between germline ends came to 11 bases. CDR1 is MNHNY, CDR2 SVGAGI, per germline (reference sequence). In DNA, the CDR3 is TGTGCCAGCACCCAGGGAGCTAAAAACATTCAGTACTTC. Translated, it gives CASTQGAKNIQYF.

This clonotype was found a few times. The chain carries TRBV5-4 and TRBJ1-1; D might be TRBD1 (5 bases). Germline V gene data show CDR1 as SGHNT and CDR2 as YYREEE (reference sequence). The germline V and J ends were trimmed by 0 bases and 0 bases, with 12 bases remaining between them. The CDR3 contains 16 residues. The CDR3 bases are TGTGCCAGCAGCTTGGTGGGACGGAACATGAACACTGAAGCTTTCTTT. It translates to CASSLVGRNMNTEAFF.